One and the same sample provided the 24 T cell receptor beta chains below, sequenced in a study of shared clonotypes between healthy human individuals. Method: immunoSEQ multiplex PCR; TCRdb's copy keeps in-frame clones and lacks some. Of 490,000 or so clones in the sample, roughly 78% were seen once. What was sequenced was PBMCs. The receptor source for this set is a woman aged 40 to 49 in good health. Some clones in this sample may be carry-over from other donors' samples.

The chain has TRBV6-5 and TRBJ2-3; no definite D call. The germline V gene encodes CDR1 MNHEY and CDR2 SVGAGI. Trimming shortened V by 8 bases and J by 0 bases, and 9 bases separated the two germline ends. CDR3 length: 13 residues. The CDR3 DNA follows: TGTGCCAGCGGAAAACGGAGCACAGATACGCAGTATTTT. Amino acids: CASGKRSTDTQYF.

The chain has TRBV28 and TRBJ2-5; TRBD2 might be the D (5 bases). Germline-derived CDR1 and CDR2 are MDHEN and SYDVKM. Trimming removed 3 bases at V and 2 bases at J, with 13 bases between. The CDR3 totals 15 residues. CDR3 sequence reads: CASSFTQTSQETQYF. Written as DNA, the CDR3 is TGTGCCAGCAGTTTCACCCAAACTAGTCAAGAGACCCAGTACTTC.

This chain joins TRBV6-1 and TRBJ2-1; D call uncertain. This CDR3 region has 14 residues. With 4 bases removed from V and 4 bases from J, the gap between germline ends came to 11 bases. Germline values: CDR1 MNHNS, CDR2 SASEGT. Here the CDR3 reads CASSVLRQYNEQFF. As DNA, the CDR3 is TGTGCCAGCAGTGTTCTTCGGCAGTACAATGAGCAGTTCTTC.

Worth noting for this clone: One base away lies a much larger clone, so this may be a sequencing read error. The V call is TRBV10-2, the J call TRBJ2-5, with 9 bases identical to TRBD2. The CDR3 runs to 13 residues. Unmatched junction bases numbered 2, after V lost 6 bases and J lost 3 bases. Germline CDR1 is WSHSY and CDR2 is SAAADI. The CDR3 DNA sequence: TGCGCCAGCAGGGCTAGCGGGGAAGAGACCCAGTACTTC. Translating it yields CASRASGEETQYF.

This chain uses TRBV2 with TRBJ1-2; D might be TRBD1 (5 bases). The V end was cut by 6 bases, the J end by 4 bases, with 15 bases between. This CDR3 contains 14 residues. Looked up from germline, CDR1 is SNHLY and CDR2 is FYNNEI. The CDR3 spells CASRESGAAYGYTF. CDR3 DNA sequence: TGTGCCAGCAGGGAGAGCGGGGCAGCCTATGGCTACACCTTC.

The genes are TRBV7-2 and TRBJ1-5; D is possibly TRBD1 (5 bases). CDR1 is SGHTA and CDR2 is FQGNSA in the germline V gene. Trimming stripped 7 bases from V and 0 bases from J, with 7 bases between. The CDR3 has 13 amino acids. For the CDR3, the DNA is TGTGCCAGCAAACAGGATAGCAATCAGCCCCAGCATTTT. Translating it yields CASKQDSNQPQHF.

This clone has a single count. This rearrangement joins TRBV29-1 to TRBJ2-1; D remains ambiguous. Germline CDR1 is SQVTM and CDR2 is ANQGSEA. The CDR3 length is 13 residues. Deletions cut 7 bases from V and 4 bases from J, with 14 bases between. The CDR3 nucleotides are TGCAGCGCCCCCCGAGCGTCTTACAATGAGCAGTTCTTC. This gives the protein CSAPRASYNEQFF.

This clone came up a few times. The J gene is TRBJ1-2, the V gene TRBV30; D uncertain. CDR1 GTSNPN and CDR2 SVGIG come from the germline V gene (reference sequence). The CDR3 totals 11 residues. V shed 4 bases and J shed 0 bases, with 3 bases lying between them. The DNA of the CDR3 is TGTGCCTGGACCGCTAACTATGGCTACACCTTC. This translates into CAWTANYGYTF.

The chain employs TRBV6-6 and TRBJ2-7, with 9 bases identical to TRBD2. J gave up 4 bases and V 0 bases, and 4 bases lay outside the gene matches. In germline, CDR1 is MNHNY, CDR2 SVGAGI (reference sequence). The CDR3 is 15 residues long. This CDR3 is CASSYSGLALYEQYF. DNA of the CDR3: TGTGCCAGCAGTTACTCAGGACTAGCGCTTTACGAGCAGTACTTC.

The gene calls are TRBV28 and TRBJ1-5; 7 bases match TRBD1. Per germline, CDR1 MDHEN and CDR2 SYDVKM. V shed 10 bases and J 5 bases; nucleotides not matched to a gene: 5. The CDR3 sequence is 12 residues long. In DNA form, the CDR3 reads TGTGCCACTGACAGGGACCATCAGCCCCAGCATTTT. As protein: CATDRDHQPQHF.

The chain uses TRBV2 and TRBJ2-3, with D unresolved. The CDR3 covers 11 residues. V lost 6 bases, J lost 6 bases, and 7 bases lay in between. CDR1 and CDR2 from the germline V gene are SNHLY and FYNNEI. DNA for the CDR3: TGTGCCAGCAGGTCGATGGATACGCAGTATTTT. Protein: CASRSMDTQYF.

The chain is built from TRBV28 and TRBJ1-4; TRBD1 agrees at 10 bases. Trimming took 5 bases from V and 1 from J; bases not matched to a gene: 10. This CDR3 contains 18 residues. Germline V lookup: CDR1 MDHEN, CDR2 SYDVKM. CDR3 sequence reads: CASSPGTGALGTNEKLFF. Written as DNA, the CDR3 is TGTGCCAGCAGTCCCGGGACAGGGGCCTTGGGAACTAATGAAAAACTGTTTTTT.

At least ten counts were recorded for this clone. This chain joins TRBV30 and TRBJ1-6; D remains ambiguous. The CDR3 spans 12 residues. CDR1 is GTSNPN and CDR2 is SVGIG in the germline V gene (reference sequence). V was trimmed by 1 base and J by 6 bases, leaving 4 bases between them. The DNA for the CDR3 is TGTGCCTGGAGTGACCTTAATTCACCCCTCCACTTT. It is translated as CAWSDLNSPLHF.

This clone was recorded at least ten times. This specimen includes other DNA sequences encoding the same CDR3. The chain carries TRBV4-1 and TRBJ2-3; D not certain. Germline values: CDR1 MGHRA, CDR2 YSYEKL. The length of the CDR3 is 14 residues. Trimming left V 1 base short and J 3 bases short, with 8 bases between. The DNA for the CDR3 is TGCGCCAGCAGCCAAGGACGGAGAACAGATACGCAGTATTTT. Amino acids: CASSQGRRTDTQYF.

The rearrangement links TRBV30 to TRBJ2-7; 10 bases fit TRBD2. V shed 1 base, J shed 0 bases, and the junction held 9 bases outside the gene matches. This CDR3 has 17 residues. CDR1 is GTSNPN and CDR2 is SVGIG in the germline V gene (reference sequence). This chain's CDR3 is CAWSGTSGRMFSYEQYF. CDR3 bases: TGTGCCTGGAGTGGGACTAGCGGAAGAATGTTCTCCTACGAGCAGTACTTC.

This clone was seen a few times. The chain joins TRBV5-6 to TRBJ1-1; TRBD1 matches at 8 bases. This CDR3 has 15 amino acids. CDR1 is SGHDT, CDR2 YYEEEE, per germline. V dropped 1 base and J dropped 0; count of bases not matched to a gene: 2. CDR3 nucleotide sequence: TGTGCCAGCAGCTTGATGACAGGGGTGAACACTGAAGCTTTCTTT. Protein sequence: CASSLMTGVNTEAFF.

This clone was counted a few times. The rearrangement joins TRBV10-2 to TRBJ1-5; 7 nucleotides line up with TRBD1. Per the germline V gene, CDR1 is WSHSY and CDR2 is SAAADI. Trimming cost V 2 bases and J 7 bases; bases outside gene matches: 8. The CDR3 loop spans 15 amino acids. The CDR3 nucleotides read TGCGCCAGCAGTGAGCTGGGGACAGCAGGGCAGCCCCAGCATTTT. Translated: CASSELGTAGQPQHF.

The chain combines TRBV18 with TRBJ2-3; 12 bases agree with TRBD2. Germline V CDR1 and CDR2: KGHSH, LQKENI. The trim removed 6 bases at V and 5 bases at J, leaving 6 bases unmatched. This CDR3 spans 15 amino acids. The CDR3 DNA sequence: TGTGCCAGCTCGCCAGCGGGACTAGCGGGAGATACGCAGTATTTT. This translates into CASSPAGLAGDTQYF.

The CDR3: CASSVGDYSNQPQHF. For the CDR3, the DNA is TGTGCCAGCAGCGTAGGAGATTATAGCAATCAGCCCCAGCATTTT. V and J are TRBV9 and TRBJ1-5; D call uncertain. The germline V gene encodes CDR1 SGDLS and CDR2 YYNGEE. The CDR3 runs to 15 residues. V was shortened by 0 bases and J by 0 bases, with 7 bases between the two germline ends.

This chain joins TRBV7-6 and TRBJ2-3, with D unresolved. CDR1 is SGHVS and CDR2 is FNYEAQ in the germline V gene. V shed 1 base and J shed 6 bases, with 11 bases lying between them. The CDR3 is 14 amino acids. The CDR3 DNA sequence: TGTGCCAGCAGCTTAGGAGGTCGTGGGGATACGCAGTATTTT. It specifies CASSLGGRGDTQYF.

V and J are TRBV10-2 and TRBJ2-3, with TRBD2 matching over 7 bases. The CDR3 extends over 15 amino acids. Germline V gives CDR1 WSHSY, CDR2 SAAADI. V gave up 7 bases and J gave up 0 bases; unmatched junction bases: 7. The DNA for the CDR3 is TGCGCCAGCACCTGGGCAGCGGGGAGCACAGATACGCAGTATTTT. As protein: CASTWAAGSTDTQYF.

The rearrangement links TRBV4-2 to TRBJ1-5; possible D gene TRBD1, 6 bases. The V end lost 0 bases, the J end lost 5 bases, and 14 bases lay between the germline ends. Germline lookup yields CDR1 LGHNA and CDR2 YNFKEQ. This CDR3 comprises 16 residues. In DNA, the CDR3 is TGTGCCAGCAGCCAAGATGTACAGGGAGGTGATCAGCCCCAGCATTTT. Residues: CASSQDVQGGDQPQHF.

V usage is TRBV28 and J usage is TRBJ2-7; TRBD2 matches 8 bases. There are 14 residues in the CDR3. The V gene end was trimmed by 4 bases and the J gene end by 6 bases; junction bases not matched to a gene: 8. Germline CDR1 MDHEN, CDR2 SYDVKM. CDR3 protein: CASSSPPRGGEQYF. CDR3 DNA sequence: TGTGCCAGCAGTTCCCCTCCCCGGGGGGGCGAGCAGTACTTC.

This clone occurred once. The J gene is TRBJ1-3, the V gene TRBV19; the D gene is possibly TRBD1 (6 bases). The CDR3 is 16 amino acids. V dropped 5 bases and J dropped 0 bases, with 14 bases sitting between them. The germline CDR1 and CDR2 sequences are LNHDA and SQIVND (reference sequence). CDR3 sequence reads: CASSPRGLNSGNTIYF. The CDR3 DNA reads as TGTGCCAGTAGTCCCCGGGGGCTAAACTCTGGAAACACCATATATTTT.